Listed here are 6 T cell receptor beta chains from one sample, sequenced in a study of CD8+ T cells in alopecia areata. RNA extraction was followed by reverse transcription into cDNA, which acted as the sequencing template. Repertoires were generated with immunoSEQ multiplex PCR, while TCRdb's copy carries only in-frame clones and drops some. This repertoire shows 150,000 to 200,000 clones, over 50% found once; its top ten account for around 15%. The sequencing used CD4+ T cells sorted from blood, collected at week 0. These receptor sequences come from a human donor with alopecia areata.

The CDR3 nucleotides are TGTGCCAGCAGCTTAAGTATGGACTATGGCTACACCTTC. Its protein is CASSLSMDYGYTF. J is TRBJ1-2 and V is TRBV7-2; D unclear. The V gene lost 2 bases and the J gene lost 3 bases, with 7 bases spanning the gap. The germline V gene has CDR1 SGHTA and CDR2 FQGNSA. This CDR3 contains 13 residues.

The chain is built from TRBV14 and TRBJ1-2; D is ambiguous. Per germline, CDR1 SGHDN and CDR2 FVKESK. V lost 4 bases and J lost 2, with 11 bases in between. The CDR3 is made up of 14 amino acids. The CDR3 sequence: CASSPPDGNYGYTF. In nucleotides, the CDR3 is TGTGCCAGCAGCCCACCGGACGGGAACTATGGCTACACCTTC.

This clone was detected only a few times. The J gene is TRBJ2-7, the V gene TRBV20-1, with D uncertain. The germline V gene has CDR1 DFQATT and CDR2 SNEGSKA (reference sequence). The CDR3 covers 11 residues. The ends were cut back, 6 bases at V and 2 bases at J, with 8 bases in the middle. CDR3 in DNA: TGCAGTGCCGGCCTGGCCTACGAGCAGTACTTC. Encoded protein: CSAGLAYEQYF.

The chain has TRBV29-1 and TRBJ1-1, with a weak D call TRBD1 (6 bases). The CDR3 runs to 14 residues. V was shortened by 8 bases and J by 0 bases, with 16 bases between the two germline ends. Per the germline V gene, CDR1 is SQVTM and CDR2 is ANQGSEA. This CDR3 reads CSSEPQGLNTEAFF. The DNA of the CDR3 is TGCAGCTCCGAACCACAGGGCTTGAACACTGAAGCTTTCTTT.

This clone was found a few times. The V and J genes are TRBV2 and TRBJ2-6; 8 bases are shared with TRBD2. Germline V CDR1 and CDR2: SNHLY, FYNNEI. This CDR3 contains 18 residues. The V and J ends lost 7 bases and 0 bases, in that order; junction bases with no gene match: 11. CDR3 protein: CASIREGLVVSGANVLTF. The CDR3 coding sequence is TGTGCCAGCATCAGGGAGGGACTAGTGGTCTCTGGGGCCAACGTCCTGACTTTC.

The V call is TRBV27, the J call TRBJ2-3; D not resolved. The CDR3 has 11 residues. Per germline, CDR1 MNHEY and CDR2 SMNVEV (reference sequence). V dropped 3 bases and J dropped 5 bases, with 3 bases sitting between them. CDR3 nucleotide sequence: TGTGCCAGCAGTTTGGGAGATACGCAGTATTTT. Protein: CASSLGDTQYF.